A single sample is the source of the 30 T cell receptor beta chains below, sequenced in a study of T-cell memory formation after mild COVID-19. TCRdb reanalysed the 5' RACE reads using MiXCR and keeps one entry per CDR3 protein. The sample records 140,000 to 150,000 distinct CDR3 sequences, approximately 21% being singletons. Sequencing was carried out using PBMCs or a T cell subset sorted from them (not recorded which). The receptor source for this set is an adult woman who had mild COVID-19 (a few samples of this study predate the infection). Cell type and time point are not known.

J is TRBJ2-2 and V is TRBV29-1, with a weak D call TRBD1 (5 bases). V was shortened by 4 bases and J by 1 base, with 7 bases between the two germline ends. The CDR3 is 13 amino acids. The germline V gene has CDR1 SQVTM and CDR2 ANQGSEA. The CDR3 sequence: CSVGQRNTGELFF. The DNA for the CDR3 is TGCAGCGTTGGACAGAGGAACACCGGGGAGCTGTTTTTT.

The rearrangement uses TRBV12-3 or TRBV12-4 and TRBJ1-3, with 10 positions matching TRBD1. The CDR3 consists of 18 residues. Trimming removed 2 bases from V and 0 bases from J; junction bases left unmatched: 7. The CDR3 region is CASSLRRGTGASGNTIYF. CDR3 nucleotides: TGTGCCAGCAGTTTAAGGCGCGGGACAGGGGCCTCTGGAAACACCATATATTTT.

This clonotype has a handful of counts. DNA for the CDR3: TGTGCCAGCAGCCAAGTTGGAGGGGACGGAGATACGCAGTATTTT. It codes for CASSQVGGDGDTQYF. This chain uses TRBV3-1 with TRBJ2-3, with a possible D match to TRBD2 (6 bases). With 1 base removed from V and 5 bases from J, the gap between germline ends came to 13 bases. The CDR3 extends over 15 amino acids. Germline V gene data show CDR1 as LGHDT and CDR2 as YNNKEL (reference sequence).

The V gene is TRBV7-2, the J gene TRBJ1-1; no firm D call. The CDR3 contains 15 residues. The germline V gene has CDR1 SGHTA and CDR2 FQGNSA. V dropped 3 bases and J dropped 4 bases, with 15 bases sitting between them. CDR3 region: CASSFGRLQSTEAFF. CDR3 nucleotides: TGTGCCAGCAGCTTCGGACGCCTCCAGAGCACTGAAGCTTTCTTT.

The rearrangement joins TRBV29-1 to TRBJ2-5; D remains unclear. Germline V gene data show CDR1 as SQVTM and CDR2 as ANQGSEA. Trimming stripped 4 bases from V and 2 bases from J, with 11 bases between. This CDR3 contains 13 residues. This CDR3 reads CSVGGRMQETQYF. CDR3 nucleotide sequence: TGCAGCGTTGGAGGACGAATGCAAGAGACCCAGTACTTC.

This chain joins TRBV12-3 or TRBV12-4 and TRBJ2-2; 16 bases fit TRBD2. The CDR3 contains 18 residues. V trimming: 3 bases; J trimming: 3 bases; junction bases outside the gene matches: 4. CDR3 protein: CASSFSGLAGGDTGELFF. CDR3 sequence (DNA): TGTGCCAGCAGTTTTTCGGGACTAGCGGGAGGGGACACCGGGGAGCTGTTTTTT.

The CDR3 DNA follows: TGTGCCAGCAGCTTGGGTTCGGTGACAGGGGCGCGAGAGACCCAGTACTTC. It encodes CASSLGSVTGARETQYF. The chain carries TRBV5-6 and TRBJ2-5; 8 nucleotides line up with TRBD1. The CDR3 is made up of 17 amino acids. Trimming took 0 bases from V and 4 from J; bases not matched to a gene: 11. CDR1 is SGHDT, CDR2 YYEEEE, per germline.

V usage is TRBV20-1 and J usage is TRBJ1-1; D gene uncertain. Germline V lookup: CDR1 DFQATT, CDR2 SNEGSKA (reference sequence). The CDR3 length is 13 residues. V lost 3 bases and J 6 bases, leaving 14 bases between the germline ends. The DNA of the CDR3 is TGCAGTGCTAGCCTAGTGAGTCGACCTGAAGCTTTCTTT. This translates into CSASLVSRPEAFF.

In its sample, this clonotype was seen once. The genes are TRBV27 and TRBJ1-2; 8 bases fit TRBD1. Per germline, CDR1 MNHEY and CDR2 SMNVEV (reference sequence). V shed 6 bases, J shed 6 bases, and the junction held 6 bases outside the gene matches. The CDR3 length is 13 residues. The CDR3 DNA follows: TGTGCCAGCAGACCTAAGGGACAGGATGGCTACACCTTC. Amino acids: CASRPKGQDGYTF.

This clonotype has more than one count but fewer than ten. The chain joins TRBV12-3 or TRBV12-4 to TRBJ2-1; a possible D gene is TRBD1 (6 bases). The CDR3 is 12 amino acids. The V end was cut by 5 bases, the J end by 10 bases, with 12 bases between. CDR3 nucleotide sequence: TGTGCCAGCAGTCCAGGGGCTGGAGAGCAGTTCTTC. This sequence encodes CASSPGAGEQFF.

This clonotype has only a few counts. V is TRBV5-1 and J is TRBJ1-1, with TRBD1 as a possible D gene (6 bases). CDR1 and CDR2 from the germline V gene are SGHRS and YFSETQ. The CDR3 length is 14 residues. The V and J ends lost 4 bases and 0 bases respectively, with 10 bases between them. The chain's CDR3 is CASSPGDLNTEAFF. CDR3 DNA sequence: TGCGCCAGCAGCCCAGGGGACCTGAACACTGAAGCTTTCTTT.

This clonotype was picked up a small number of times. The J gene is TRBJ2-7, the V gene TRBV29-1; possible D gene TRBD1, 5 bases. Germline CDR1 reads SQVTM; CDR2 reads ANQGSEA. Trimming left V 3 bases short and J 0 bases short, with 9 bases between. The CDR3 spans 13 residues. CDR3 residues: CSVDDSSSYEQYF. The CDR3 region has the DNA TGCAGCGTTGATGACAGTAGCTCCTACGAGCAGTACTTC.

The CDR3 here is CASSLIAQSEEQYF. The CDR3 DNA reads as TGTGCCAGCTCACTCATCGCTCAGTCGGAGGAGCAGTACTTC. The chain links TRBV18 to TRBJ2-7, with D unresolved. The V gene lost 4 bases and the J gene lost 7 bases, with 17 bases spanning the gap. The CDR3 extends over 14 amino acids. Germline V gives CDR1 KGHSH, CDR2 LQKENI.

This clonotype was recorded a few times. The chain employs TRBV7-9 and TRBJ1-2; 8 bases match TRBD1. V was pared by 1 base and J by 6 bases, with 7 bases of the junction left unmatched. Germline assignment: CDR1 SEHNR and CDR2 FQNEAQ (reference sequence). The CDR3 is 15 residues long. CDR3 sequence reads: CASSLDQAGGNGYTF. As DNA, the CDR3 is TGTGCCAGCAGCTTAGACCAAGCAGGGGGCAATGGCTACACCTTC.

The V and J genes are TRBV9 and TRBJ2-1; 8 bases match TRBD2. The trim removed 2 bases at V and 5 bases at J, leaving 6 bases unmatched. This CDR3 contains 15 residues. Germline assignment: CDR1 SGDLS and CDR2 YYNGEE. CDR3: CASSVGGGPNNEQFF. The CDR3 DNA reads TGTGCCAGCAGCGTGGGCGGGGGGCCAAACAATGAGCAGTTCTTC.

This clonotype was found a few times. V and J are TRBV6-2 or TRBV6-3 and TRBJ2-7; D remains ambiguous. This CDR3 has 15 residues. The germline CDR1 and CDR2 sequences are MNHEY and SVGEGT. Trimming took 2 bases from V and 6 from J, leaving 17 bases between them. The chain's CDR3 is CASSYGRDGDAEQYF. The CDR3, as DNA: TGTGCCAGCAGTTACGGGCGCGACGGCGATGCCGAGCAGTACTTC.

The V call is TRBV6-5, the J call TRBJ2-3; 9 nucleotides match TRBD1. Germline V gene sequence: CDR1 MNHEY, CDR2 SVGAGI. The CDR3 runs 15 residues. V lost 6 bases and J lost 7; bases outside the gene matches: 11. The CDR3 region has the DNA TGTGCCAGCAGCCTTCCGGGACAGGGAACCTATACGCAGTATTTT. It translates to CASSLPGQGTYTQYF.

The chain links TRBV9 to TRBJ2-5, with a weak D call TRBD1 (8 bases). The length of the CDR3 is 16 residues. Trimming shortened V by 3 bases and J by 6 bases, and 21 bases separated the two germline ends. Germline CDR1 is SGDLS and CDR2 is YYNGEE. The CDR3, as DNA: TGTGCCAGCAGCGAGGCCCCAACAGGGGGGGCGAAGACCCAGTACTTC. Translated: CASSEAPTGGAKTQYF.

The chain couples TRBV7-7 to TRBJ2-3; 10 nucleotides align to TRBD1. Unmatched junction bases numbered 11, after V lost 2 bases and J lost 6 bases. The CDR3 is 17 amino acids. Germline lookup yields CDR1 SSHAT and CDR2 FNYEAQ (reference sequence). CDR3 residues: CASSLLSATGGMDTQYF. In nucleotides, the CDR3 is TGTGCCAGCAGCTTACTTTCCGCGACAGGGGGCATGGATACGCAGTATTTT.

The chain joins TRBV2 to TRBJ2-7, with a possible D match to TRBD1 (6 bases). CDR1 and CDR2 (germline): SNHLY, FYNNEI. Trimming cost V 7 bases and J 6 bases, with 13 bases left between them. The CDR3 is 12 amino acids. The CDR3 loop is CASTGAGAEQYF. The CDR3 region has the DNA TGTGCCAGCACTGGAGCAGGGGCCGAGCAGTACTTC.

The genes are TRBV4-3 and TRBJ2-7, with TRBD2 as a possible D gene (5 bases). Trimming removed 8 bases at V and 3 bases at J, with 17 bases between. CDR3 length: 14 amino acids. Germline V gives CDR1 LGHNA, CDR2 YSLEER. The CDR3 DNA sequence: TGCGCCAGCGGCTATGGACTCCGACTCTACGAGCAGTACTTC. The encoded protein is CASGYGLRLYEQYF.

J is TRBJ2-3 and V is TRBV2, with 10 nucleotides matching TRBD1. Per the germline V gene, CDR1 is SNHLY and CDR2 is FYNNEI. Trimming cost V 5 bases and J 5 bases; bases outside gene matches: 4. This CDR3 has 14 residues. The CDR3 sequence: CASSLDRGIDTQYF. CDR3 in DNA: TGTGCCAGCAGTTTGGACAGGGGGATAGATACGCAGTATTTT.

This clonotype has a handful of counts. The chain uses TRBV10-3 and TRBJ2-3; 8 bases align to TRBD2. V was clipped by 0 bases and J by 3 bases; unmatched bases: 11. Germline CDR1 ENHRY, CDR2 SYGVKD. CDR3 length: 18 residues. The CDR3 sequence is CAISESVLKRGRTDTQYF. The CDR3 nucleotides are TGTGCCATCAGTGAGTCGGTTCTGAAGCGGGGGAGGACAGATACGCAGTATTTT.

This rearrangement joins TRBV7-9 to TRBJ1-1, with TRBD1 identical over 11 bases. Germline CDR1 SEHNR, CDR2 FQNEAQ (reference sequence). V dropped 5 bases and J dropped 3; count of bases not matched to a gene: 8. CDR3 length equals 16 residues. CDR3 protein: CASSTRTGGADTEAFF. DNA of the CDR3: TGTGCCAGCAGCACTCGGACAGGGGGCGCGGACACTGAAGCTTTCTTT. Together with reference TRBV7-9 and TRBJ1-1, the CDR3 gives the full variable domain: DTGVSQNPRHKITKRGQNVTFRCDPISEHNRLYWYRQTLGQGPEFLTYFQNEAQLEKSRLLSDRFSAERPKGSFSTLEIQRTEQGDSAMYLCASSTRTGGADTEAFFGQGTRLTVV.

V is TRBV11-2 and J is TRBJ2-7; D may be TRBD2 (5 bases). This CDR3 has 14 amino acids. In germline, CDR1 is SGHAT, CDR2 FQNNGV. V was trimmed by 5 bases and J by 0 bases, leaving 11 bases between them. The CDR3 DNA reads TGTGCCAGCAGCCCGGGATTTTCCTCCTACGAGCAGTACTTC. Its protein is CASSPGFSSYEQYF.

J is TRBJ2-5 and V is TRBV15; D is undetermined. Trimming removed 0 bases from V and 4 bases from J, with 21 bases in between. The CDR3 loop spans 18 amino acids. Germline CDR1 LNHNV, CDR2 YYDKDF (reference sequence). Here the CDR3 DNA reads TGTGCCACCAGCAGAGACACGGCTAGAGATTGGGGTGGAGAGACCCAGTACTTC. This encodes CATSRDTARDWGGETQYF.

The chain employs TRBV28 and TRBJ2-5; D is undetermined. CDR3 size: 14 residues. In germline, CDR1 is MDHEN, CDR2 SYDVKM. Trimming shortened V by 6 bases and J by 5 bases, and 16 bases separated the two germline ends. The CDR3 region has the DNA TGTGCCAGCAGGGGCAGGTGGATCTGGGAGACCCAGTACTTC. This sequence encodes CASRGRWIWETQYF.

In DNA, the CDR3 is TGTGCCAGCAGTCCGCGACAGGGGGCGACTGGAAACACCATATATTTT. Its translation: CASSPRQGATGNTIYF. V is TRBV12-3 or TRBV12-4 and J is TRBJ1-3; TRBD1 matches 10 bases. With V trimmed by 5 bases and J by 2 bases, 6 bases remained unmatched. The CDR3 is 16 residues long.

The sample holds a few counts of this clonotype. V usage is TRBV7-8 and J usage is TRBJ2-5; D unclear. V was trimmed by 9 bases and J by 5 bases, leaving 7 bases between them. This CDR3 is built from 10 residues. Germline loops: CDR1 SGHVS, CDR2 FQNEAQ. The CDR3 here is CASAQETQYF. DNA of the CDR3: TGTGCCAGTGCTCAGGAGACCCAGTACTTC.

The chain employs TRBV18 and TRBJ2-7, with TRBD1 identical over 8 bases. Germline trimming cut 3 bases from V and 2 bases from J; bases unmatched to any gene: 3. CDR3 length: 14 amino acids. Germline V gene data show CDR1 as KGHSH and CDR2 as LQKENI. The CDR3 sequence is CASSPRQGTYEQYF. The CDR3 DNA is TGTGCCAGCTCACCCCGACAGGGGACCTACGAGCAGTACTTC.